This T cell receptor beta chain was retrieved from a study of identical twins. This clonotype has more than one count but fewer than ten. What it binds is not known. The V end lost 9 bases, the J end lost 3 bases, and 14 bases lay between the germline ends. This CDR3 has 13 residues. Germline values: CDR1 LNHDA, CDR2 SQIVND (reference sequence). A universal primer site was added by template switching, and unique molecular identifiers were carried by the cDNA. Via MiXCR, TCRdb re-called the 5' RACE reads, giving one row per CDR3 protein. The sample contains some 790,000 distinct CDR3 sequences, 15% to 20% of which appear only once. Findings of the study overall: Surplus twin overlap in beta out-of-frame sequences was less pronounced.

This sample was shared with a second study, whose subject was T cells expressing NK-cell markers. As that study records: Obtained from sorted CD3+CD56+NKG2C+, CD3+CD56+NKG2C- and CD3+CD56-NKG2C+ T cells were the TCR beta repertoires. Only alpha-beta TCR T cells were sorted in several experiments, using an anti-gamma-delta TCR antibody.

The sample taken for sequencing was PBMCs. The sequence came from a woman aged 18 to 35 in good health. The chain carries TRBV19 and TRBJ1-2; a possible D gene is TRBD1 (5 bases). CDR3 coding DNA: TGTGCCAGCCGGGACCCCGGGGACTATGGCTACACCTTC. As protein: CASRDPGDYGYTF. The full variable domain, completed using reference TRBV19 and TRBJ1-2, is DGGITQSPKYLFRKEGQNVTLSCEQNLNHDAMYWYRQDPGQGLRLIYYSQIVNDFQKGDIAEGYSVSREKKESFPLTVTSAQKNPTAFYLCASRDPGDYGYTFGSGTRLTVV.